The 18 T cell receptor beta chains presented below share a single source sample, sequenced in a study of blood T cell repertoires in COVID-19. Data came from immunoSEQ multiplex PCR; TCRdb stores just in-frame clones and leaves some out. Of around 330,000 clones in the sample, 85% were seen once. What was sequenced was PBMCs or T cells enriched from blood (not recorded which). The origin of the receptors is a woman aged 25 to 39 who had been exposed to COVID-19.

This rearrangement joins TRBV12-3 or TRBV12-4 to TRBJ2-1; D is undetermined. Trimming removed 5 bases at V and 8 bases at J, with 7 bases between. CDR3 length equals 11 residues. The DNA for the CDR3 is TGTGCCAGCAGTGAGTACGATGAGCAGTTCTTC. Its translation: CASSEYDEQFF.

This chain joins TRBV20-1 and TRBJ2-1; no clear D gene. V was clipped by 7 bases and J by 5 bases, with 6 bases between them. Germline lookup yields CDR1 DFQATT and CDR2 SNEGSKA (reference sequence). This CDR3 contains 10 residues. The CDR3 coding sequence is TGCAGTGGGGCTAACAATGAGCAGTTCTTC. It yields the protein CSGANNEQFF.

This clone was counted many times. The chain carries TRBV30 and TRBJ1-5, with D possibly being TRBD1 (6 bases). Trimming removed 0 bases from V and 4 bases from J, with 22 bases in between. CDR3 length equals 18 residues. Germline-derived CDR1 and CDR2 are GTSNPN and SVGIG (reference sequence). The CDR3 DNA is TGTGCCTGGAGTGTAACGCAACAGGGAGGGCAACTGAATCAGCCCCAGCATTTT. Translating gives CAWSVTQQGGQLNQPQHF.

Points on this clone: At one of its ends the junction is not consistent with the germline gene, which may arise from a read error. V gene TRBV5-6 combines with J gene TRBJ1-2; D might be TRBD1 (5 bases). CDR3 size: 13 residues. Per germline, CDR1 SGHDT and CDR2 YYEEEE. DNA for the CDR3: TGTGCCAGCAGCTTGCAGGGAAACTATGGCCACACCTTC. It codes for CASSLQGNYGHTF.

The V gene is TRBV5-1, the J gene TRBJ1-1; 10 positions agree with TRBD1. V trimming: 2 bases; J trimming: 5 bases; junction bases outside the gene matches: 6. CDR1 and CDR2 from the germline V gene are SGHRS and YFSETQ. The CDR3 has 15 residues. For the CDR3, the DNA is TGCGCCAGCAGCTTTTCAGGGACAGGGGAAACTGAAGCTTTCTTT. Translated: CASSFSGTGETEAFF.

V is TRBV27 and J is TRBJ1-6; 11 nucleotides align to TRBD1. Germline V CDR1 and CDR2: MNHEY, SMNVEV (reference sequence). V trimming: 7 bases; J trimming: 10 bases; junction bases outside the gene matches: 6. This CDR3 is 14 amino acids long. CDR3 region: CASMGDRGTSPLHF. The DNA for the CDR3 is TGTGCCAGCATGGGGGACAGGGGGACGTCACCCCTCCACTTT.

Here the CDR3 reads CASSLVGWEKGYTF. The CDR3 DNA is TGCGCCAGCAGCTTGGTAGGGTGGGAGAAAGGCTACACCTTC. The V call is TRBV5-1, the J call TRBJ1-2; no clear D gene. The V gene lost 0 bases and the J gene lost 8 bases, with 14 bases spanning the gap. The CDR3 contains 14 residues. Germline V CDR1 and CDR2: SGHRS, YFSETQ.

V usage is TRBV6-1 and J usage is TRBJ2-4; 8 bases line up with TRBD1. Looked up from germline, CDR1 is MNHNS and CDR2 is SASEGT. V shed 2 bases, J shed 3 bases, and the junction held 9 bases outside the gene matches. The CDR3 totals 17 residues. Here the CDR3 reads CASSEPPDRASKNIQYF. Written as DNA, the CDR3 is TGTGCCAGCAGTGAACCCCCGGACAGGGCCAGCAAAAACATTCAGTACTTC.

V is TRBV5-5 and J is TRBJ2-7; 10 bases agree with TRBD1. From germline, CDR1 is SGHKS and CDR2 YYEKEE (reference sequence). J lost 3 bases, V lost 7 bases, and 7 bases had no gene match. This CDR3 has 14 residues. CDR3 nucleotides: TGTGCCAGCCGCGACAGGGGGCGAGTCTACGAGCAGTACTTC. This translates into CASRDRGRVYEQYF.

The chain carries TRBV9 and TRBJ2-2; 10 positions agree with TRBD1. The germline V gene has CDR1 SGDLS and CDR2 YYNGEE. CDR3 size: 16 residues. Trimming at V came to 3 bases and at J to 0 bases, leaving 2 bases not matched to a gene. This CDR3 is CASSAGTGANTGELFF. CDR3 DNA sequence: TGTGCCAGCAGCGCCGGGACAGGGGCGAACACCGGGGAGCTGTTTTTT.

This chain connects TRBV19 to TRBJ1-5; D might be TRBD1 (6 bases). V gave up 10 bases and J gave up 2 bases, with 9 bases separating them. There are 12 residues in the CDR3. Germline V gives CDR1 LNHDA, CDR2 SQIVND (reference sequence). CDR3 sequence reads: CATRQGNQPQHF. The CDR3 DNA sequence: TGTGCCACCCGACAGGGCAATCAGCCCCAGCATTTT.

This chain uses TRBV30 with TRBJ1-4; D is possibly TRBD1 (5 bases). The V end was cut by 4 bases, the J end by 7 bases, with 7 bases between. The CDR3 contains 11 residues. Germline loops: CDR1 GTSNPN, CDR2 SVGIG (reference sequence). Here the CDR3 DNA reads TGTGCCTGGAACCAGGGTGAAAAACTGTTTTTT. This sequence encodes CAWNQGEKLFF.

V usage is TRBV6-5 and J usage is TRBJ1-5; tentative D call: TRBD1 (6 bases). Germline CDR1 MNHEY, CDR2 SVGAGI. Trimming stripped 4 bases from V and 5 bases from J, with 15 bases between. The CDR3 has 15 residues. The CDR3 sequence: CASSWSGTQDQPQHF. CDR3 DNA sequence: TGTGCCAGCAGTTGGTCCGGGACACAGGATCAGCCCCAGCATTTT.

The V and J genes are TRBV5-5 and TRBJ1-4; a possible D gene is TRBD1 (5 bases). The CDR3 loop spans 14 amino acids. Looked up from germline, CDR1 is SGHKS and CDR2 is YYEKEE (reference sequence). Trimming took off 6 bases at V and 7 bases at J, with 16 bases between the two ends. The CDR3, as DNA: TGTGCCAGCACCGGGCAGGGCTGGGGTGAAAAACTGTTTTTT. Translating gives CASTGQGWGEKLFF.

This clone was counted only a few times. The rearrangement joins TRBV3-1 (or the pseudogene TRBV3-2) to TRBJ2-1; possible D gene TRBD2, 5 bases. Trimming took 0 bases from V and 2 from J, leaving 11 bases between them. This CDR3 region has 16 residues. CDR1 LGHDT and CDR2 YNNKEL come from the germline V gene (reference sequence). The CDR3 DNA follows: TGTGCCAGCAGCCAAGATGGAATAGCGACCTACAATGAGCAGTTCTTC. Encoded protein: CASSQDGIATYNEQFF.

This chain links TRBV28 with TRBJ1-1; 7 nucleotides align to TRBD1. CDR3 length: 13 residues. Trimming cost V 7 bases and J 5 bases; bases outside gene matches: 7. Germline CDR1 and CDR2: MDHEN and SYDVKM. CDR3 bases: TGTGCCAGCAACCGGGACAGACGAACTGAAGCTTTCTTT. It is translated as CASNRDRRTEAFF. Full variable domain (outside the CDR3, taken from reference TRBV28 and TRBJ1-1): DVKVTQSSRYLVKRTGEKVFLECVQDMDHENMFWYRQDPGLGLRLIYFSYDVKMKEKGDIPEGYSVSREKKERFSLILESASTNQTSMYLCASNRDRRTEAFFGQGTRLTVV.

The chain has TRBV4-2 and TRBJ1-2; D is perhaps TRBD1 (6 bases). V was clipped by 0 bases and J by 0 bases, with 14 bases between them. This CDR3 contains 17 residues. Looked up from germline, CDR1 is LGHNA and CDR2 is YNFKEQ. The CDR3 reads CASSQEGTGLANYGYTF. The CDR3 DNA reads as TGTGCCAGCAGCCAAGAGGGAACAGGGCTTGCTAACTATGGCTACACCTTC.

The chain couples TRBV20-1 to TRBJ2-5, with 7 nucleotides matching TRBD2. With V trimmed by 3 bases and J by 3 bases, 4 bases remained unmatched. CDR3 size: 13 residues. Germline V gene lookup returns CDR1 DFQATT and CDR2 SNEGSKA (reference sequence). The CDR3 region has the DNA TGCAGTGCTAGTGATCTAGCGGAAGAGACCCAGTACTTC. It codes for CSASDLAEETQYF.